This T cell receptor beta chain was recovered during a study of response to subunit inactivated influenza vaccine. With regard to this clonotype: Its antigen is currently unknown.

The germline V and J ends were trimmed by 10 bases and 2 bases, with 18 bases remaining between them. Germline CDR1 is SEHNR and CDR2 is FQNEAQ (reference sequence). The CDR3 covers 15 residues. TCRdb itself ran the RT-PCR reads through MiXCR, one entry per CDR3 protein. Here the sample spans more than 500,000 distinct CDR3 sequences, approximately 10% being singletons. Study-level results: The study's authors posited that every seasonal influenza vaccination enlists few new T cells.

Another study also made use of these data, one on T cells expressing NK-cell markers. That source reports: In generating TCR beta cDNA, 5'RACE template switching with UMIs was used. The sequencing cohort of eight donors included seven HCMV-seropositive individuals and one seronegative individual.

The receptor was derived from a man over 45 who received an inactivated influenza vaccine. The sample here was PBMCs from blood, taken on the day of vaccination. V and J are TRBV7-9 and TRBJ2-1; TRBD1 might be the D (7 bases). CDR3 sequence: CATRGDSLAYNEQFF. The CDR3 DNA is TGTGCCACCAGGGGGGACAGTCTAGCCTACAATGAGCAGTTCTTC.